This T cell receptor (beta chain) originates from a study of blood T cell repertoires in COVID-19. Study-wide context: The United States, Italy and Spain supplied acute and convalescent COVID-19 samples. In each case, the material was cDNA or gDNA derived from T cells, B-cell-depleted T cells, or PBMCs.

How the authors handled the data: Amplified reference gene primers provided the basis for estimating nucleated cell counts. The method was immunoSEQ multiplex PCR; TCRdb's version includes in-frame clones alone and lacks a portion of them. From that table come the V and J calls and clone size; the DNA was used to work out D and trimming. The sample includes roughly 250,000 clones, 70% to 90% of them seen just once. CDR1 is KGHSH and CDR2 is LQKENI in the germline V gene. V trimming: 6 bases; J trimming: 0 bases; junction bases outside the gene matches: 12. This CDR3 contains 18 residues. The genes are TRBV18 and TRBJ2-2; 8 bases map to TRBD2. The sequencing input was peripheral blood. The sequence was collected from a woman aged 40 to 50 with acute or convalescent COVID-19. The CDR3 sequence: CASSSIAGSLPNTGELFF. The CDR3 DNA reads as TGTGCCAGCTCGTCTATAGCGGGGTCGCTCCCGAACACCGGGGAGCTGTTTTTT.